Here is one T cell receptor (beta chain) with its context. This entry is derived from a study of shared clonotypes between healthy human individuals. Trimming cost V 5 bases and J 8 bases; bases outside gene matches: 8. Germline CDR1 reads SEHNR; CDR2 reads FQNEAQ (reference sequence). The CDR3 covers 14 residues. Naive CD8 populations comprised CD45RO-negative cells positively selected for CCR7, excluding terminally differentiated effector memory CD45RA+ cells. The data were produced by immunoSEQ multiplex PCR, yet TCRdb's version contains in-frame clones alone and is incomplete. The repertoire holds hundreds of thousands of clones, with about 96% as singletons.

Specimen: naive CD8+ T cells sorted from blood. The genes are TRBV7-9 and TRBJ1-4; the match to TRBD1 covers 7 bases. This clonotype was obtained from a woman under 40 in good health. CDR3: CASSTRQGEEKLFF. CDR3 DNA sequence: TGTGCCAGCAGCACGCGACAGGGTGAGGAAAAACTGTTTTTT. Full variable domain (outside the CDR3, taken from reference TRBV7-9 and TRBJ1-4): DTGVSQNPRHKITKRGQNVTFRCDPISEHNRLYWYRQTLGQGPEFLTYFQNEAQLEKSRLLSDRFSAERPKGSFSTLEIQRTEQGDSAMYLCASSTRQGEEKLFFGSGTQLSVL.